The table lists the clone carrying this T cell receptor (beta chain) with many counts. Its matching antigen is unknown. Using RNA transcripts as the source, TCR beta CDR3 regions were amplified. The HTBI primer set was used in a first-round RT-PCR of the TCR CDR3. In TCRdb, the multiplex PCR reads were re-called with MiXCR into one record per CDR3 protein. This sample has fewer than 550,000 distinct CDR3 sequences, with 15% to 18% found just once. This sample is part of a study of T cells in Graves' hyperthyroidism and ophthalmopathy. Study-wide context: Peripheral blood was acquired at first diagnosis, ahead of any therapy whatsoever. Whole-study findings and limits: Blood shared most expanded thyroid clonotypes above 0.001.

Patients with uncontrolled infections, other autoimmune diseases, pregnancy or lactation were excluded. Germline-derived CDR1 and CDR2 are MNHEY and SMNVEV (reference sequence). This CDR3 is 16 amino acids long. The V gene lost 3 bases and the J gene lost 5 bases, with 17 bases spanning the gap. The gene calls are TRBV27 and TRBJ2-1, with a tentative D call TRBD2 (6 bases). The specimen sequenced was blood. This receptor was obtained from a young woman with Graves' hyperthyroidism. The CDR3 spells CASSLARGSRHNEQFF. CDR3 sequence (DNA): TGTGCCAGCAGTTTGGCTCGGGGGTCCAGACACAATGAGCAGTTCTTC.